This entry lists 13 T cell receptor beta chains sequenced from one sample in a study of cytomegalovirus exposure and HLA in healthy donors. The PCR used 60 Vbeta and 13 Jbeta primers. Libraries were prepared by immunoSEQ multiplex PCR; TCRdb keeps only in-frame clonotypes and omits some of them. The top ten hold 1.4% of the sample, which has roughly 45,000 clones, about 80% seen once. Sequencing was carried out using PBMCs. The receptors derive from a man aged 25 to 40 in good health and CMV-seronegative.

This clone occurred a few times. V gene TRBV6-4 combines with J gene TRBJ2-2, with 11 bases identical to TRBD1. This CDR3 has 15 residues. V was clipped by 4 bases and J by 3 bases; unmatched bases: 1. The germline gives CDR1 MRHNA, CDR2 SNTAGT. CDR3 in DNA: TGTGCCAGCAGTGGGACAGGGGGCGACACCGGGGAGCTGTTTTTT. It translates to CASSGTGGDTGELFF.

The chain combines TRBV15 with TRBJ2-2; maybe TRBD2 (5 bases). CDR3 length equals 16 residues. CDR1 LNHNV and CDR2 YYDKDF come from the germline V gene (reference sequence). V was clipped by 4 bases and J by 7 bases, with 19 bases between them. The CDR3 sequence: CATSKPHRTRGGELFF. The CDR3 DNA sequence: TGTGCCACCAGCAAGCCCCACCGGACCCGGGGCGGGGAGCTGTTTTTT. Based on the CDR3 plus reference TRBV15 and TRBJ2-2, the full variable domain is DAMVIQNPRYQVTQFGKPVTLSCSQTLNHNVMYWYQQKSSQAPKLLFHYYDKDFNNEADTPDNFQSRRPNTSFCFLDIRSPGLGDTAMYLCATSKPHRTRGGELFFGEGSRLTVL.

The genes are TRBV14 and TRBJ2-1; D unresolved. This CDR3 is 13 amino acids long. V was pared by 2 bases and J by 2 bases, with 4 bases between. The germline V gene encodes CDR1 SGHDN and CDR2 FVKESK. The CDR3 DNA follows: TGTGCCAGCAGCCAAACAACCTACAATGAGCAGTTCTTC. This gives the protein CASSQTTYNEQFF.

The chain uses TRBV6-6 and TRBJ1-4; D is uncertain. Germline CDR1 is MNHNY and CDR2 is SVGAGI (reference sequence). V was shortened by 6 bases and J by 7 bases, with 15 bases between the two germline ends. This CDR3 is 14 amino acids long. In DNA form, the CDR3 reads TGTGCCAGCAGCCGCGGGGATTCAGGTGAAAAACTGTTTTTT. Protein sequence: CASSRGDSGEKLFF.

V is TRBV28 and J is TRBJ2-5; 7 nucleotides match TRBD1. TRBJ2-7 explains the end of the DNA better; the J call may be wrong. Germline CDR1 MDHEN, CDR2 SYDVKM. The CDR3 runs to 20 residues. As DNA, the CDR3 is TGTGCCAGCAGTTCCTCAACGAAGACGGTGGGACAGCGCGCACCCTACGAGCAGTACTTC. Translation gives CASSSSTKTVGQRAPYEQYF.

The chain has TRBV11-2 and TRBJ1-5; D is perhaps TRBD1 (5 bases). Trimming removed 1 base at V and 4 bases at J, with 11 bases between. Germline lookup yields CDR1 SGHAT and CDR2 FQNNGV. The CDR3 totals 15 residues. This CDR3 reads CASSLVSGVNQPQHF. The CDR3 coding sequence is TGTGCCAGCAGCTTAGTGTCGGGGGTGAATCAGCCCCAGCATTTT. The full variable domain, in which reference TRBV11-2 and TRBJ1-5 provide the parts outside the CDR3, is EAGVAQSPRYKIIEKRQSVAFWCNPISGHATLYWYQQILGQGPKLLIQFQNNGVVDDSQLPKDRFSAERLKGVDSTLKIQPAKLEDSAVYLCASSLVSGVNQPQHFGDGTRLSIL.

This clone was recorded only once. The sample carries other DNA sequences with the same CDR3. V is TRBV29-1 and J is TRBJ2-5, with D possibly being TRBD1 (5 bases). CDR1 and CDR2 (germline): SQVTM, ANQGSEA. This CDR3 contains 12 residues. V lost 5 bases to trimming and J lost 1 base, with 8 bases between them. The CDR3 loop reads CSVLTGQETQYF. Here the CDR3 DNA reads TGCAGCGTTCTAACAGGCCAAGAGACCCAGTACTTC.

The chain combines TRBV7-2 with TRBJ2-7; TRBD2 aligns across 9 bases. J gave up 0 bases and V 5 bases, and 5 bases lay outside the gene matches. The V gene's germline CDR1 is SGHTA and CDR2 FQGNSA. The CDR3 spans 15 residues. Here the CDR3 DNA reads TGTGCCAGCAGCGCACTAGCGGGTTACTCCTACGAGCAGTACTTC. Amino acids: CASSALAGYSYEQYF.

V and J are TRBV7-7 and TRBJ2-3, with D possibly TRBD1 on 6 matching bases. V was pared by 5 bases and J by 2 bases, with 8 bases between. Germline assignment: CDR1 SSHAT and CDR2 FNYEAQ (reference sequence). This CDR3 region has 13 residues. CDR3 coding DNA: TGTGCCAGCAGCCCAGGGGTCACAGATACGCAGTATTTT. Encoded protein: CASSPGVTDTQYF. Supplemented by reference TRBV7-7 and TRBJ2-3, the full variable domain reads GAGVSQSPRYKVTKRGQDVTLRCDPISSHATLYWYQQALGQGPEFLTYFNYEAQPDKSGLPSDRFSAERPEGSISTLTIQRTEQRDSAMYRCASSPGVTDTQYFGPGTRLTVL.

The chain recombines TRBV2 with TRBJ2-5; TRBD1 aligns across 12 bases. This CDR3 contains 14 residues. From germline, CDR1 is SNHLY and CDR2 FYNNEI. The V gene end was trimmed by 9 bases and the J gene end by 5 bases; junction bases not matched to a gene: 7. In DNA form, the CDR3 reads TGTGCCAGAGACCGGGACAGGGGGCGGGAGACCCAGTACTTC. It is translated as CARDRDRGRETQYF.

The chain employs TRBV2 and TRBJ1-5; 9 nucleotides line up with TRBD1. V was clipped by 7 bases and J by 0 bases; unmatched bases: 7. There are 16 residues in the CDR3. Germline V lookup: CDR1 SNHLY, CDR2 FYNNEI. The CDR3 loop is CASKSQGAGSNQPQHF. CDR3 DNA: TGTGCCAGCAAATCACAGGGGGCTGGTAGCAATCAGCCCCAGCATTTT.

The rearrangement uses TRBV13 and TRBJ2-7, with TRBD1 identical over 7 bases. The CDR3 covers 16 residues. Germline V gives CDR1 PRHDT, CDR2 FYEKMQ (reference sequence). Trimming cost V 2 bases and J 3 bases; bases outside gene matches: 10. Here the CDR3 DNA reads TGTGCCAGCAGCTTAAGGTCCGGACAGGCGTTCTACGAGCAGTACTTC. Translating gives CASSLRSGQAFYEQYF.

This clone came up a few times. This sequence joins TRBV5-4 and TRBJ2-5; 11 nucleotides line up with TRBD2. The V gene end was trimmed by 1 base and the J gene end by 5 bases; junction bases not matched to a gene: 1. Germline loops: CDR1 SGHNT, CDR2 YYREEE (reference sequence). This CDR3 is built from 14 residues. The CDR3 region is CASSLTSGSETQYF. CDR3 sequence (DNA): TGTGCCAGCAGCTTGACTAGCGGGAGTGAGACCCAGTACTTC.